Each of the 5 T cell receptor beta chains below was sequenced from the same sample in a study of blood T cell repertoires in COVID-19. Only in-frame clones appear in the TCRdb table, and some are missing; sequencing was by immunoSEQ multiplex PCR. The sample contains 150,000 to 190,000 clones, around nine tenths of which appear only once. Material: peripheral blood. All receptors come from a woman in her sixties or seventies with acute or convalescent COVID-19.

The genes are TRBV10-2 and TRBJ2-3, with 8 bases identical to TRBD2. There are 15 residues in the CDR3. J lost 9 bases, V lost 3 bases, and 11 bases had no gene match. CDR1 WSHSY and CDR2 SAAADI come from the germline V gene. CDR3 sequence (DNA): TGCGCCAGCAGTGACTGGGGCGGGGGGACGGACACGCAGTATTTT. This translates into CASSDWGGGTDTQYF.

The gene calls are TRBV5-1 and TRBJ1-4, with D perhaps TRBD1 (6 bases). The CDR3 consists of 16 residues. V shed 4 bases and J shed 0 bases, with 13 bases lying between them. The germline V gene encodes CDR1 SGHRS and CDR2 YFSETQ. This CDR3 reads CASSMGGHSTNEKLFF. The CDR3 bases are TGCGCCAGCAGCATGGGGGGACACTCAACTAATGAAAAACTGTTTTTT.

The J gene is TRBJ1-4, the V gene TRBV19, with D possibly TRBD1 on 6 matching bases. This CDR3 comprises 13 residues. CDR1 LNHDA and CDR2 SQIVND come from the germline V gene (reference sequence). Trimming stripped 6 bases from V and 10 bases from J, with 15 bases between. The CDR3 loop is CASRLTGQRKLFF. For the CDR3, the DNA is TGTGCCAGTAGGCTCACGGGACAACGAAAACTGTTTTTT.

The chain couples TRBV4-2 to TRBJ1-2, with D possibly being TRBD1 (6 bases). With 5 bases removed from V and 3 bases from J, the gap between germline ends came to 22 bases. CDR1 is LGHNA and CDR2 is YNFKEQ in the germline V gene. The CDR3 sequence is 17 residues long. The CDR3 protein is CASSFKNPGRGDYGYTF. CDR3 bases: TGTGCCAGCAGCTTCAAAAACCCTGGCAGGGGAGACTATGGCTACACCTTC.

This chain uses TRBV12-3 or TRBV12-4 with TRBJ2-7; no clear D. V lost 1 base, J lost 3 bases, and 4 bases lay in between. The CDR3 has 12 amino acids. This CDR3 reads CASSLDSYEQYV. CDR3 DNA sequence: TGTGCCAGCAGTTTAGACAGCTACGAGCAGTACGTC.